This T cell receptor (beta chain) was profiled in a study of blood T cell repertoires in COVID-19. Study background: In each case, the material was cDNA or gDNA derived from T cells, B-cell-depleted T cells, or PBMCs.

The table came from immunoSEQ multiplex PCR; TCRdb's copy has only in-frame clones and leaves some out. The repertoire consists of more than 30,000 clones, with nearly 90% occurring once and the leading ten covering 12%. This TCR was recovered from a man in his sixties with active COVID-19. The specimen sequenced was peripheral blood.

CDR3 loop: CASSLAGTGSMNTEAFF. The CDR3 DNA follows: TGCGCCAGCAGCTTGGCCGGGACAGGGTCAATGAACACTGAAGCTTTCTTT. The chain combines TRBV5-1 with TRBJ1-1; 9 bases are a match to TRBD1. The CDR3 spans 17 residues. Germline V lookup: CDR1 SGHRS, CDR2 YFSETQ. V dropped 0 bases and J dropped 0; count of bases not matched to a gene: 6.